These 3 T cell receptor beta chains were sequenced from one sample in a study of CD8 T cells in ankylosing spondylitis. One entry per CDR3 protein, called by TCRdb with MiXCR from the 5' RACE reads. The repertoire consists of 100,000 to 150,000 distinct CDR3 sequences, with 7% to 10% occurring once and the leading ten covering approximately 3.4%. The specimen sequenced was blood, either unsorted or a sorted T cell fraction (not recorded which). Every receptor here comes from a male donor with ankylosing spondylitis or in good health (not recorded which).

Concerning this clonotype: The germline gene is not matched at one end of the junction; a read error may be the cause. The chain carries TRBV4-3 and TRBJ2-6, with D possibly being TRBD2 (6 bases). The CDR3 is 17 amino acids. Germline V gene lookup returns CDR1 LGHNA and CDR2 YSLEER. CDR3 residues: CASSQVYGGFGANGLTF. The CDR3, as DNA: TGCGCCAGCAGCCAAGTTTACGGAGGGTTTGGGGCCAACGGCCTGACTTTC.

The V and J genes are TRBV6-6 and TRBJ1-2, with 7 positions matching TRBD1. From germline, CDR1 is MNHNY and CDR2 SVGAGI (reference sequence). V was clipped by 6 bases and J by 4 bases; unmatched bases: 5. This CDR3 comprises 13 residues. The CDR3 nucleotides are TGTGCCAGCAGCCCGGACAGGAGCTATGGCTACACCTTC. This gives the protein CASSPDRSYGYTF.

V and J are TRBV29-1 and TRBJ2-1; the match to TRBD2 covers 12 bases. This CDR3 region has 16 residues. Trimming cost V 1 base and J 7 bases; bases outside gene matches: 8. The germline gives CDR1 SQVTM, CDR2 ANQGSEA. DNA of the CDR3: TGCAGCGTTGAAGCTAGCGGGAGGGCCAAGGGTAATGAGCAGTTCTTC. It codes for CSVEASGRAKGNEQFF.